This T cell receptor (beta chain) appears in the sequencing data of a study of blood T cell repertoires in COVID-19. This clone was seen only once. The CDR3 runs to 17 residues. J gave up 0 bases and V 0 bases, and 5 bases lay outside the gene matches. Germline assignment: CDR1 LGHNA and CDR2 YSLEER. TCRdb's copy holds only in-frame clones and misses some; the assay was immunoSEQ multiplex PCR. The sample has about 89,000 clones, about three quarters seen once. The V and J genes are TRBV4-3 and TRBJ2-3, with 8 positions matching TRBD2. The source of this sequence is a human donor in a cohort sampled during active COVID-19. The sample was peripheral blood. In nucleotides, the CDR3 is TGCGCCAGCAGCCAAGATCAGGGACTAGGCAGCACAGATACGCAGTATTTT. Residues: CASSQDQGLGSTDTQYF.